The 27 T cell receptor beta chains below come from one sample, sequenced in a study of T cell responses to AZD1222 COVID-19 vaccine. Clones were sequenced by immunoSEQ multiplex PCR, and TCRdb holds only the in-frame ones, with some missing. In the table there are roughly 130,000 clones, 92% of which are singletons. The source was peripheral blood, collected on day 0 of AZD1222 vaccination. The source is an adult in good health.

The V gene is TRBV5-1, the J gene TRBJ1-5, with D possibly matching TRBD1 (6 bases). The germline V gene has CDR1 SGHRS and CDR2 YFSETQ. CDR3 length: 15 amino acids. Trimming shortened V by 1 base and J by 3 bases, and 11 bases separated the two germline ends. CDR3 nucleotide sequence: TGCGCCAGCAGCTTGACAGGGTTGAACAATCAGCCCCAGCATTTT. Its protein product is CASSLTGLNNQPQHF. The full variable domain, its missing parts supplied by reference TRBV5-1 and TRBJ1-5, is KAGVTQTPRYLIKTRGQQVTLSCSPISGHRSVSWYQQTPGQGLQFLFEYFSETQRNKGNFPGRFSGRQFSNSRSEMNVSTLELGDSALYLCASSLTGLNNQPQHFGDGTRLSIL.

The V gene is TRBV30, the J gene TRBJ2-7; 8 positions match TRBD2. Germline V CDR1 and CDR2: GTSNPN, SVGIG (reference sequence). The CDR3 loop spans 13 amino acids. Unmatched junction bases numbered 17, after V lost 6 bases and J lost 13 bases. CDR3 sequence (DNA): TGTGCCTGTTTACTAGCGGATAGATGGATGGCTTACTTC. This gives the protein CACLLADRWMAYF.

V usage is TRBV12-3 or TRBV12-4 and J usage is TRBJ1-1; no clear D. The CDR3 sequence is 10 residues long. Trimming removed 6 bases at V and 5 bases at J, with 4 bases between. CDR3 coding DNA: TGTGCCAGCAGGGGGACTGAAGCTTTCTTT. This gives the protein CASRGTEAFF.

The chain recombines TRBV19 with TRBJ2-6; D possibly corresponds to TRBD2 (6 bases). The germline V gene has CDR1 LNHDA and CDR2 SQIVND (reference sequence). The germline V and J ends were trimmed by 7 bases and 0 bases, with 19 bases remaining between them. CDR3 length: 18 residues. CDR3 nucleotide sequence: TGTGCCAGTATAGCGGAGGCCCCCCAGGTCTCTGGGGCCAACGTCCTGACTTTC. Protein: CASIAEAPQVSGANVLTF.

The chain links TRBV25-1 to TRBJ2-1; 8 nucleotides align to TRBD2. This CDR3 is 17 amino acids long. Germline V gene data show CDR1 as MGHDK and CDR2 as SYGVNS. V trimming: 4 bases; J trimming: 2 bases; junction bases outside the gene matches: 10. The DNA for the CDR3 is TGTGCCAGCAGTGGAGCGGGAGTTCGGGGGACCTACAATGAGCAGTTCTTC. This codes for CASSGAGVRGTYNEQFF.

This clone came up a few times. This chain joins TRBV19 and TRBJ1-2, with D hard to call. This CDR3 is built from 12 residues. The germline V and J ends were trimmed by 5 bases and 8 bases, with 12 bases remaining between them. Germline values: CDR1 LNHDA, CDR2 SQIVND (reference sequence). The CDR3 DNA sequence: TGTGCCAGTAGTTCACCCGCGTCGGGCTACACCTTC. It translates to CASSSPASGYTF.

Of note for this clone: The junction shows a germline mismatch at one end, possibly a read error. This chain joins TRBV30 and TRBJ2-7, with TRBD1 matching over 7 bases. CDR1 and CDR2 (germline): GTSNPN, SVGIG (reference sequence). The CDR3 covers 11 residues. The CDR3: CAWTGDYEQYF. The CDR3 nucleotides read TGTGCATGGACAGGTGACTACGAGCAGTACTTC.

The genes are TRBV5-1 and TRBJ2-1, with 13 bases lining up with TRBD2. CDR3 length equals 16 residues. Trimming at V came to 4 bases and at J to 6 bases, leaving 7 bases not matched to a gene. Germline V gene data show CDR1 as SGHRS and CDR2 as YFSETQ. The CDR3 coding sequence is TGCGCCAGCAGCGGATCGGGACTAGCGGGACGCAATGAGCAGTTCTTC. This translates into CASSGSGLAGRNEQFF.

The chain employs TRBV9 and TRBJ1-1, with D hard to call. This CDR3 contains 13 residues. CDR1 is SGDLS, CDR2 YYNGEE, per germline. V gave up 0 bases and J gave up 5 bases, with 8 bases separating them. DNA of the CDR3: TGTGCCAGCAGCGTAGGGGTGAGGACTGAAGCTTTCTTT. It yields the protein CASSVGVRTEAFF.

This clone was recorded once. The chain links TRBV4-1 to TRBJ2-1; D gene uncertain. The germline CDR1 and CDR2 sequences are MGHRA and YSYEKL. V was trimmed by 1 base and J by 0 bases, leaving 13 bases between them. The CDR3 contains 17 residues. Here the CDR3 DNA reads TGCGCCAGCAGCCAAGTCGATCTTCTACCCTCCTACAATGAGCAGTTCTTC. It is translated as CASSQVDLLPSYNEQFF.

V is TRBV27 and J is TRBJ1-6; D possibly corresponds to TRBD1 (5 bases). V was pared by 5 bases and J by 8 bases, with 13 bases between. This CDR3 is built from 14 residues. Germline-derived CDR1 and CDR2 are MNHEY and SMNVEV (reference sequence). In DNA form, the CDR3 reads TGTGCCAGCAGTACTCCGGGGCCCGATTCACCCCTCCACTTT. It encodes CASSTPGPDSPLHF.

The rearrangement joins TRBV28 to TRBJ2-1; TRBD1 matches at 8 bases. After removal of 1 base from V and 7 bases from J, the junction contained 15 bases not matched to a gene. The CDR3 length is 18 residues. Germline V gene data show CDR1 as MDHEN and CDR2 as SYDVKM. The CDR3, as DNA: TGTGCCAGCAGTTTATTAGCCCCCCAAAGGACAGGGAGGAATGAGCAGTTCTTC. It codes for CASSLLAPQRTGRNEQFF.

The chain links TRBV30 to TRBJ1-6, with D hard to call. With 2 bases removed from V and 7 bases from J, the gap between germline ends came to 9 bases. Germline CDR1 is GTSNPN and CDR2 is SVGIG (reference sequence). The CDR3 runs 13 residues. DNA for the CDR3: TGTGCCTGGAGTACACGCGACAATTCACCCCTCCACTTT. This encodes CAWSTRDNSPLHF.

The J gene is TRBJ1-4, the V gene TRBV30, with TRBD1 matching over 7 bases. Germline CDR1 reads GTSNPN; CDR2 reads SVGIG (reference sequence). J was trimmed by 4 bases and V by 2 bases; bases with no gene match: 4. The CDR3 consists of 14 residues. The CDR3 reads CAWSPGGDNEKLFF. The CDR3 nucleotides read TGTGCCTGGAGTCCAGGGGGGGATAATGAAAAACTGTTTTTT. The complete variable domain, with remaining parts taken from reference TRBV30 and TRBJ1-4, reads SQTIHQWPATLVQPVGSPLSLECTVEGTSNPNLYWYRQAAGRGLQLLFYSVGIGQISSEVPQNLSASRPQDRQFILSSKKLLLSDSGFYLCAWSPGGDNEKLFFGSGTQLSVL.

This chain links TRBV27 with TRBJ2-4; D remains ambiguous. CDR3 length: 12 amino acids. V lost 3 bases, J lost 14 bases, and 14 bases lay in between. Germline V gene sequence: CDR1 MNHEY, CDR2 SMNVEV (reference sequence). The CDR3 DNA sequence: TGTGCCAGCAGTTTCATTGGGCAGGCAGAGTACTTC. Translating it yields CASSFIGQAEYF.

For the CDR3, the DNA is TGTGCCAGCAGTTCACAGGGGCGTCGAGCGGGAGCTTTCTTT. This sequence encodes CASSSQGRRAGAFF. The chain recombines TRBV28 with TRBJ1-1; TRBD1 aligns across 7 bases. Germline CDR1 is MDHEN and CDR2 is SYDVKM. The CDR3 is 14 residues long. V lost 4 bases to trimming and J lost 10 bases; unmatched junction nucleotides: 12.

V is TRBV10-3 and J is TRBJ2-2, with TRBD2 identical over 7 bases. This CDR3 has 15 residues. The ends lost 0 bases at V and 7 bases at J; junction bases unmatched: 5. Germline CDR1 ENHRY, CDR2 SYGVKD. CDR3 sequence (DNA): TGTGCCATCAGTGAGTCGAGGACTAGTAACGGGGAGCTGTTTTTT. Its protein is CAISESRTSNGELFF.

This clone was counted between two and nine times. The rearrangement joins TRBV7-8 to TRBJ1-2; the D gene is possibly TRBD1 (5 bases). The CDR3 spans 13 residues. The germline V and J ends were trimmed by 4 bases and 8 bases, with 14 bases remaining between them. Germline CDR1 is SGHVS and CDR2 is FQNEAQ. In DNA form, the CDR3 reads TGTGCCAGCAGCTCGGGGCCCAAGCGGGGCTACACCTTC. It encodes CASSSGPKRGYTF.

The chain employs TRBV5-6 and TRBJ1-1; D not resolved. The CDR3 consists of 15 residues. The V and J ends lost 1 base and 1 base respectively, with 11 bases between them. The germline CDR1 and CDR2 sequences are SGHDT and YYEEEE. DNA for the CDR3: TGTGCCAGCAGCTTGCCAGGCACGAGGAACACTGAAGCTTTCTTT. Its translation: CASSLPGTRNTEAFF.

The genes are TRBV18 and TRBJ1-3; a possible D gene is TRBD1 (6 bases). Germline CDR1 and CDR2: KGHSH and LQKENI. The CDR3 length is 14 residues. Trimming took 5 bases from V and 4 from J, leaving 12 bases between them. The CDR3 loop reads CASSSQQGGNTIYF. The CDR3 DNA reads TGTGCCAGCTCATCCCAACAGGGAGGAAACACCATATATTTT.

The rearrangement joins TRBV10-3 to TRBJ2-3; unclear D gene. The CDR3 loop spans 10 amino acids. Germline V gives CDR1 ENHRY, CDR2 SYGVKD. V lost 0 bases to trimming and J lost 13 bases, with 5 bases between them. CDR3: CAISESGKYF. CDR3 DNA: TGTGCCATCAGTGAGTCGGGGAAGTATTTT.

The J gene is TRBJ1-1, the V gene TRBV27, with a possible D match to TRBD1 (5 bases). The V and J ends lost 11 bases and 7 bases respectively, with 20 bases between them. Germline values: CDR1 MNHEY, CDR2 SMNVEV (reference sequence). This CDR3 contains 13 residues. This chain's CDR3 is CACGGWAEGEAFF. The CDR3 coding sequence is TGTGCCTGTGGGGGTTGGGCCGAGGGTGAAGCTTTCTTT.

The chain joins TRBV18 to TRBJ2-2; D is uncertain. The V end was cut by 4 bases, the J end by 3 bases, with 9 bases between. Germline CDR1 reads KGHSH; CDR2 reads LQKENI. The CDR3 spans 14 residues. CDR3 nucleotide sequence: TGTGCCAGCTCACTAGGACCCGACACCGGGGAGCTGTTTTTT. It specifies CASSLGPDTGELFF.

This sequence joins TRBV6-5 and TRBJ2-7; 15 bases are shared with TRBD2. Trimming removed 2 bases from V and 6 bases from J; junction bases left unmatched: 5. This CDR3 is 16 amino acids long. Germline assignment: CDR1 MNHEY and CDR2 SVGAGI. CDR3: CASSYRTSGRASEQYF. In DNA, the CDR3 is TGTGCCAGCAGTTACCGGACTAGCGGGAGGGCCTCCGAGCAGTACTTC.

The CDR3 loop reads CASSFSGTDYEQYF. The CDR3, as DNA: TGCGCCAGCAGCTTCTCCGGGACCGACTACGAGCAGTACTTC. The V and J genes are TRBV5-1 and TRBJ2-7; either TRBD1 or TRBD2 may fit D (5 bases each). Germline CDR1 SGHRS, CDR2 YFSETQ. This CDR3 spans 14 amino acids. Trimming removed 2 bases at V and 3 bases at J, with 12 bases between.

The chain links TRBV5-1 to TRBJ2-3; tentatively, D is TRBD2 (7 bases). The germline V and J ends were trimmed by 5 bases and 4 bases, with 14 bases remaining between them. The CDR3 is made up of 14 amino acids. Germline assignment: CDR1 SGHRS and CDR2 YFSETQ. The chain's CDR3 is CASSKIGGPDTQYF. For the CDR3, the DNA is TGCGCCAGCAGTAAAATCGGGGGGCCAGATACGCAGTATTTT.

V and J are TRBV7-7 and TRBJ1-3; possible D gene TRBD1, 6 bases. Looked up from germline, CDR1 is SSHAT and CDR2 is FNYEAQ (reference sequence). Trimming cost V 4 bases and J 0 bases, with 10 bases left between them. The CDR3 loop spans 15 amino acids. The CDR3 is CASSSGAHSGNTIYF. The CDR3 nucleotides read TGTGCCAGCAGCTCGGGGGCTCACTCTGGAAACACCATATATTTT.